A single sample is the source of the 5 T cell receptor beta chains below, sequenced in a study of blood T cell repertoires in COVID-19. TCRdb's copy holds only in-frame clones and misses some; the assay was immunoSEQ multiplex PCR. Here the sample spans a few hundred thousand clones, roughly 90% being singletons. Sequencing used peripheral blood. The receptors originated from a man aged 40-49 years with acute or convalescent COVID-19.

The chain carries TRBV4-2 and TRBJ1-2, with 9 bases aligning to TRBD1. V was clipped by 1 base and J by 4 bases; unmatched bases: 4. CDR1 is LGHNA, CDR2 YNFKEQ, per germline. The CDR3 runs to 15 residues. The CDR3 coding sequence is TGTGCCAGCAGCCAAGTGGACAGGGGTGTCTATGGCTACACCTTC. This translates into CASSQVDRGVYGYTF.

In its sample, this clone was seen once. The chain combines TRBV19 with TRBJ1-6; D is perhaps TRBD1 (5 bases). The length of the CDR3 is 16 residues. CDR1 is LNHDA and CDR2 is SQIVND in the germline V gene (reference sequence). V was shortened by 0 bases and J by 5 bases, with 11 bases between the two germline ends. DNA for the CDR3: TGTGCCAGTAGTATAGACCGGTCAGGGAATAATTCACCCCTCCACTTT. Its translation is CASSIDRSGNNSPLHF.

The chain uses TRBV19 and TRBJ1-1; D possibly corresponds to TRBD1 (5 bases). V lost 9 bases and J lost 3, with 14 bases in between. The CDR3 consists of 13 residues. Germline values: CDR1 LNHDA, CDR2 SQIVND (reference sequence). The chain's CDR3 is CASQGRKDTEAFF. CDR3 bases: TGTGCCAGCCAGGGAAGGAAAGACACTGAAGCTTTCTTT. Based on the CDR3 plus reference TRBV19 and TRBJ1-1, the full variable domain is DGGITQSPKYLFRKEGQNVTLSCEQNLNHDAMYWYRQDPGQGLRLIYYSQIVNDFQKGDIAEGYSVSREKKESFPLTVTSAQKNPTAFYLCASQGRKDTEAFFGQGTRLTVV.

The chain uses TRBV5-1 and TRBJ2-7, with TRBD2 matching 11 bases. With V trimmed by 0 bases and J by 2 bases, 4 bases remained unmatched. This CDR3 has 16 amino acids. The germline V gene encodes CDR1 SGHRS and CDR2 YFSETQ. CDR3 sequence: CASSLDQTSGTYEQYF. In DNA form, the CDR3 reads TGCGCCAGCAGCTTGGACCAGACTAGCGGGACCTACGAGCAGTACTTC.

The chain has TRBV5-1 and TRBJ2-1; D possibly corresponds to TRBD2 (5 bases). V gave up 3 bases and J gave up 6 bases, with 13 bases separating them. CDR1 and CDR2 from the germline V gene are SGHRS and YFSETQ. The CDR3 is 14 amino acids. In DNA form, the CDR3 reads TGCGCCAGCAGCTCACTAGACATCATCAATGAGCAGTTCTTC. Protein sequence: CASSSLDIINEQFF. Full variable domain (remainder filled in from reference TRBV5-1 and TRBJ2-1): KAGVTQTPRYLIKTRGQQVTLSCSPISGHRSVSWYQQTPGQGLQFLFEYFSETQRNKGNFPGRFSGRQFSNSRSEMNVSTLELGDSALYLCASSSLDIINEQFFGPGTRLTVL.